Here is one T cell receptor beta chain with its context. The antigen is not known. This record comes from a study of T cells in Graves' hyperthyroidism and ophthalmopathy. CDR3 size: 14 residues. V lost 0 bases and J lost 3, with 8 bases in between. Looked up from germline, CDR1 is SGHAT and CDR2 is FQNNGV. Study-wide findings and caveats: Also found in blood were most expanded thyroid clonotypes above 0.001.

Amplification yielded TCR beta CDR3 regions, with RNA transcripts as the source. HTBI primers were the set used in a first-round RT-PCR of the TCR CDR3. TCRdb fed the multiplex PCR reads into MiXCR, producing one record per CDR3 protein. The sample includes roughly 570,000 distinct CDR3 sequences, around 45% of them seen just once. The rearrangement joins TRBV11-2 to TRBJ1-2; unclear D gene. What was sequenced was peripheral blood or thyroid tissue (not recorded which). The TCR comes from a woman aged 18-29 years with Graves' hyperthyroidism. The DNA for the CDR3 is TGTGCCAGCAGCTTAGAGCGGGAGGACTATGGCTACACCTTC. Encoded protein: CASSLEREDYGYTF.